Following are 12 T cell receptor beta chains from one sample sequenced in a study of vaccination and CD4 T cells after COVID-19. Antigens for these TCRs are unknown. At the Johns Hopkins FTIC core, DNA taken from cultured CD4+ T cells was sequenced by way of the Oncomine TCR Beta short-read assay. From cultured CD4+ T cells, genomic DNA was extracted. One entry per CDR3 protein results from TCRdb running MiXCR on the PCR reads. Here the sample spans around 10,000 distinct CDR3 sequences, 28% being singletons. The sample's treatment: approximately 9-day PBMC culture with coronavirus spike peptide pools or control peptides (ViraFEST assay). Researchers collected the unexposed donor's CD4+ T cells before the COVID-19 pandemic (2011-2018). Sequencing was done on a sample of CD4+ T cells from blood, cultured in vitro. The receptors were gathered from a human donor in good health.

The chain carries TRBV7-3 and TRBJ2-2; 7 bases are a match to TRBD2. V was pared by 7 bases and J by 8 bases, with 10 bases of the junction left unmatched. The CDR3 runs to 14 residues. Germline values: CDR1 SGHTA, CDR2 FQGTGA. CDR3 DNA sequence: TGTGCCAGCAACCCCGGGAGCGGGGTAGGGGAGCTGTTTTTT. This sequence encodes CASNPGSGVGELFF.

The V call is TRBV20-1, the J call TRBJ1-1; TRBD1 agrees at 8 bases. J lost 3 bases, V lost 6 bases, and 6 bases had no gene match. This CDR3 region has 13 residues. Germline CDR1 DFQATT, CDR2 SNEGSKA (reference sequence). The CDR3 region is CSAKKTGDTEAFF. DNA of the CDR3: TGCAGTGCAAAAAAGACAGGGGACACTGAAGCTTTCTTT.

This clonotype is medium-sized within its sample. The gene calls are TRBV20-1 and TRBJ1-2, with TRBD1 as a possible D gene (5 bases). The CDR3 length is 12 residues. V was clipped by 0 bases and J by 8 bases, with 10 bases between them. The germline V gene encodes CDR1 DFQATT and CDR2 SNEGSKA (reference sequence). The CDR3 DNA is TGCAGTGCTAGAGAGGTCGGGGGAGGCTACACCTTC. Protein sequence: CSAREVGGGYTF.

This clonotype has just a few counts. The gene calls are TRBV20-1 and TRBJ2-7; tentatively, D is TRBD2 (6 bases). Germline CDR1 is DFQATT and CDR2 is SNEGSKA (reference sequence). V gave up 0 bases and J gave up 1 base, with 13 bases separating them. The CDR3 extends over 15 amino acids. The CDR3 coding sequence is TGCAGTGCTAGAGATGGACGGGAGATATCCTACGAGCAGTACTTC. Encoded protein: CSARDGREISYEQYF.

This clonotype is labeled medium-sized (0.01 to 0.1%). The chain's CDR3 is CAISDQANQPQHF. In DNA, the CDR3 is TGTGCCATCAGTGACCAGGCCAATCAGCCCCAGCATTTT. The rearrangement links TRBV10-3 to TRBJ1-5; D not resolved. The germline CDR1 and CDR2 sequences are ENHRY and SYGVKD. The CDR3 length is 13 residues. V lost 3 bases, J lost 3 bases, and 6 bases lay in between.

This clonotype turned up a few times. This rearrangement joins TRBV15 to TRBJ2-3; possibly TRBD2 for D (5 bases). From germline, CDR1 is LNHNV and CDR2 YYDKDF (reference sequence). The ends were cut back, 5 bases at V and 0 bases at J, with 15 bases in the middle. The CDR3 loop spans 16 amino acids. In DNA, the CDR3 is TGTGCCACCAGCCCCTTGTTTACGGGAAGCACAGATACGCAGTATTTT. The encoded protein is CATSPLFTGSTDTQYF. Full variable domain (rest looked up from reference TRBV15 and TRBJ2-3): DAMVIQNPRYQVTQFGKPVTLSCSQTLNHNVMYWYQQKSSQAPKLLFHYYDKDFNNEADTPDNFQSRRPNTSFCFLDIRSPGLGDTAMYLCATSPLFTGSTDTQYFGPGTRLTVL.

The rearrangement uses TRBV27 and TRBJ2-6; 7 nucleotides line up with TRBD1. The CDR3 sequence is 20 residues long. V gave up 3 bases and J gave up 0 bases; unmatched junction bases: 14. Looked up from germline, CDR1 is MNHEY and CDR2 is SMNVEV (reference sequence). The CDR3 nucleotides read TGTGCCAGCAGTTTTCGATCGCTCGGGACAGCCACCTCTGGGGCCAACGTCCTGACTTTC. Translation: CASSFRSLGTATSGANVLTF. Full variable domain (outside the CDR3, taken from reference TRBV27 and TRBJ2-6): EAQVTQNPRYLITVTGKKLTVTCSQNMNHEYMSWYRQDPGLGLRQIYYSMNVEVTDKGDVPEGYKVSRKEKRNFPLILESPSPNQTSLYFCASSFRSLGTATSGANVLTFGAGSRLTVL.

The chain couples TRBV27 to TRBJ2-1, with no clear D. V lost 7 bases and J 9 bases, leaving 10 bases between the germline ends. The CDR3 consists of 11 residues. Germline loops: CDR1 MNHEY, CDR2 SMNVEV (reference sequence). The DNA of the CDR3 is TGTGCCAGCACTTGCCCGGGTGAGCAGTTCTTC. As protein: CASTCPGEQFF.

This clonotype was seen a few times. This chain links TRBV19 with TRBJ2-1; D is possibly TRBD1 (5 bases). The CDR3 is 15 amino acids. Germline V gene lookup returns CDR1 LNHDA and CDR2 SQIVND (reference sequence). V gave up 6 bases and J gave up 0 bases, with 12 bases separating them. The DNA of the CDR3 is TGTGCCAGTAGACGACAGTACAGCTCCTACAATGAGCAGTTCTTC. Amino acids: CASRRQYSSYNEQFF.

By share, this clonotype ranks as medium-sized. The chain joins TRBV10-3 to TRBJ1-2, with D uncertain. The germline CDR1 and CDR2 sequences are ENHRY and SYGVKD. CDR3 length: 12 residues. V lost 8 bases, J lost 2 bases, and 9 bases lay in between. The CDR3 reads CAIDGQNYGYTF. The CDR3 nucleotides are TGTGCCATCGATGGGCAGAACTATGGCTACACCTTC.

This clonotype has a single count. The gene calls are TRBV28 and TRBJ2-3; maybe TRBD2 (6 bases). Trimming removed 6 bases from V and 2 bases from J, with 24 bases in between. The germline CDR1 and CDR2 sequences are MDHEN and SYDVKM. The CDR3 has 18 amino acids. Here the CDR3 reads CASRGRLGPNFLTDTQYF. The DNA for the CDR3 is TGTGCCAGCAGGGGGCGACTAGGGCCCAACTTTCTCACAGATACGCAGTATTTT. The variable domain in full, with the rest retrieved from reference TRBV28 and TRBJ2-3, is DVKVTQSSRYLVKRTGEKVFLECVQDMDHENMFWYRQDPGLGLRLIYFSYDVKMKEKGDIPEGYSVSREKKERFSLILESASTNQTSMYLCASRGRLGPNFLTDTQYFGPGTRLTVL.

This clonotype has more than one count but fewer than ten. This chain joins TRBV20-1 and TRBJ1-2, with D unclear. Germline V gives CDR1 DFQATT, CDR2 SNEGSKA (reference sequence). CDR3 length: 13 amino acids. Between the trimmed V and J ends, which lost 3 bases and 0 bases, there was a span of 8 bases. The CDR3 coding sequence is TGCAGTGCTAGGTCAGCTCCTAACTATGGCTACACCTTC. Protein product: CSARSAPNYGYTF.